This T cell receptor (beta chain) was obtained from a study of human T cells and chemical hapten exposure. Study context: Slight differences in pooled library volume were the main source of varying TCR yields across samples.

Time point: healthy volunteer bleed at 6 weeks. Total RNA was extracted from unfractionated whole blood. This clonotype was seen a few times. The antigen is unknown. Study conclusions and caveats: High-frequency TCRs, those above 1 in 1000, stayed the same after DPC sensitization.

The library tagged individual cDNA molecules with unique molecular identifiers. Original processing notes: A per-sample median of 95,638 TCRs was observed, with a range of about 20,000 to 690,600. TCRdb independently ran MiXCR on the RACE reads; one entry per CDR3 protein. TCRdb's processing, not the authors' own work, is the source of the V and J calls. Here the sample spans more than 75,000 distinct CDR3 sequences, about 9% being singletons. The CDR3 runs to 13 residues. Germline V gene data show CDR1 as MNHEY and CDR2 as SMNVEV (reference sequence). Trimming took 5 bases from V and 5 from J; bases not matched to a gene: 5.

Sequences were obtained from whole blood. The J gene is TRBJ1-1, the V gene TRBV27; TRBD1 agrees at 7 bases. The TCR sequence derives from a male donor in good health. Some clones in this sample may be carry-over from other donors' samples. CDR3 region: CASSPTGVTEAFF. The CDR3 bases are TGTGCCAGCAGTCCTACAGGGGTTACTGAAGCTTTCTTT.